Each of the 30 T cell receptor beta chains below was sequenced from the same sample in a study of blood T cell repertoires in COVID-19 (dated by TCRdb to the early 2020s). The library came from the immunoSEQ multiplex PCR assay. The table was pulled from immuneACCESS by TCRdb, which kept in-frame rearrangements only. Such tables lose some clones; where checked, under half of the loss comes from unresolved V genes, and the rest has no known cause. The sample table contains around 200,000 clones; only one count was recorded for around four fifths of them. Of the sample, 2.8% is held by the ten largest clones. The sample taken for sequencing was peripheral blood. Every receptor here comes from a woman older than 75 with active or convalescent COVID-19.

The chain employs TRBV5-1 and TRBJ2-5; TRBD1 aligns across 8 bases. The CDR3 has 15 residues. Germline V lookup: CDR1 SGHRS, CDR2 YFSETQ. The J segment lost 5 bases and the V segment lost 3 bases, leaving 9 bases of the junction unmatched. This CDR3 is CASSSGQGSGETQYF. In nucleotides, the CDR3 is TGCGCCAGCAGCTCCGGACAGGGAAGCGGGGAGACCCAGTACTTC.

The chain employs TRBV27 and TRBJ2-7; 10 bases agree with TRBD1. J was trimmed by 2 bases and V by 4 bases; bases with no gene match: 5. Germline CDR1 MNHEY, CDR2 SMNVEV (reference sequence). The CDR3 has 15 residues. DNA of the CDR3: TGTGCCAGCAGTTCCCCGGGACAGGGGCCCTACGAGCAGTACTTC. Residues: CASSSPGQGPYEQYF.

The chain has TRBV4-3 and TRBJ1-4; 10 bases align to TRBD1. The junction had 1 base not matched to a gene; V was cut back by 1 base and J by 5 bases. Per the germline V gene, CDR1 is LGHNA and CDR2 is YSLEER. The CDR3 is made up of 15 amino acids. DNA for the CDR3: TGCGCCAGCAGCCAAGGACAGGGGGCGAATGAAAAACTGTTTTTT. Its protein product is CASSQGQGANEKLFF.

This chain connects TRBV3-1 (or the pseudogene TRBV3-2) to TRBJ2-7; 10 nucleotides agree with TRBD1. Germline-derived CDR1 and CDR2 are LGHDT and YNNKEL (reference sequence). V dropped 3 bases and J dropped 1; count of bases not matched to a gene: 0. This CDR3 is 14 amino acids long. Here the CDR3 DNA reads TGTGCCAGCAGCCAGGGACAGGGGTCCTACGAGCAGTACTTC. Protein product: CASSQGQGSYEQYF.

The V gene is TRBV19, the J gene TRBJ1-1; perhaps TRBD1 as D (6 bases). From germline, CDR1 is LNHDA and CDR2 SQIVND (reference sequence). V was pared by 9 bases and J by 2 bases, with 19 bases between. This CDR3 contains 15 residues. The CDR3 protein is CASLADRRGNTEAFF. The CDR3 DNA follows: TGTGCCAGCCTAGCAGACCGCAGGGGCAACACTGAAGCTTTCTTT.

This chain uses TRBV9 with TRBJ2-1; the D is unclear. Deletions cut 2 bases from V and 3 bases from J, with 9 bases between. CDR3 size: 14 residues. The germline V gene has CDR1 SGDLS and CDR2 YYNGEE. The CDR3 DNA is TGTGCCAGCAGCGTCGGGTTAGACTACAATGAGCAGTTCTTC. It is translated as CASSVGLDYNEQFF.

This chain joins TRBV6-5 and TRBJ2-1; no firm D call. Germline CDR1 is MNHEY and CDR2 is SVGAGI. Trimming took 6 bases from V and 0 from J, leaving 6 bases between them. This CDR3 is 13 amino acids long. The CDR3 sequence: CASRQDSYNEQFF. The CDR3 DNA is TGTGCCAGCAGACAAGACTCCTACAATGAGCAGTTCTTC.

The rearrangement joins TRBV5-1 to TRBJ2-1; a weak D match, TRBD2 (5 bases). Germline-derived CDR1 and CDR2 are SGHRS and YFSETQ. Trimming pared 2 bases from V and 9 bases from J, leaving 12 bases between. The CDR3 is 13 residues long. The CDR3 region has the DNA TGCGCCAGCAGCTTCCGGAGGAACGGTGAGCAGTTCTTC. Translation gives CASSFRRNGEQFF.

The chain links TRBV6-5 to TRBJ1-5, with 9 bases identical to TRBD1. The CDR3 sequence is 16 residues long. Germline assignment: CDR1 MNHEY and CDR2 SVGAGI. V dropped 0 bases and J dropped 6; count of bases not matched to a gene: 6. For the CDR3, the DNA is TGTGCCAGCAGTTACTCTGGGACAGGGAACAGTCAGCCCCAGCATTTT. It yields the protein CASSYSGTGNSQPQHF.

V gene TRBV28 combines with J gene TRBJ1-2; the D gene is possibly TRBD1 (6 bases). V was trimmed by 6 bases and J by 5 bases, leaving 13 bases between them. The CDR3 extends over 13 amino acids. Germline-derived CDR1 and CDR2 are MDHEN and SYDVKM. CDR3 protein: CASRTDSNYGYTF. CDR3 nucleotides: TGTGCCAGCAGGACGGACAGTAATTATGGCTACACCTTC.

The chain is built from TRBV6-6 and TRBJ1-2; possible D gene TRBD1, 6 bases. This CDR3 is 15 amino acids long. CDR1 and CDR2 (germline): MNHNY, SVGAGI (reference sequence). The germline V and J ends were trimmed by 5 bases and 6 bases, with 19 bases remaining between them. The CDR3 DNA follows: TGTGCCAGCAGTAAACTGGACAGTGGCGGTCATGGCTACACCTTC. This translates into CASSKLDSGGHGYTF.

V and J are TRBV9 and TRBJ2-5; D might be TRBD2 (5 bases). Looked up from germline, CDR1 is SGDLS and CDR2 is YYNGEE. The germline V and J ends were trimmed by 0 bases and 2 bases, with 11 bases remaining between them. This CDR3 spans 15 amino acids. CDR3 protein: CASSVAVGVQETQYF. The CDR3 region has the DNA TGTGCCAGCAGCGTAGCTGTCGGGGTGCAAGAGACCCAGTACTTC.

The V and J genes are TRBV5-1 and TRBJ1-5; 7 nucleotides agree with TRBD1. Losses at the gene ends were 4 bases for V and 5 bases for J; bases not matched to a gene: 3. Looked up from germline, CDR1 is SGHRS and CDR2 is YFSETQ. CDR3 size: 13 residues. The DNA of the CDR3 is TGCGCCAGCAGCCCCGGGACAGATCAGCCCCAGCATTTT. Translating it yields CASSPGTDQPQHF.

The J gene is TRBJ1-2, the V gene TRBV28, with D tentatively TRBD1 (5 bases). This CDR3 is 13 amino acids long. The germline V gene encodes CDR1 MDHEN and CDR2 SYDVKM. V was pared by 7 bases and J by 3 bases, with 12 bases between. CDR3 bases: TGTGCCAGCACAGTTAGGGGTTACTATGGCTACACCTTC. It is translated as CASTVRGYYGYTF.

This clone showed up just once. The gene calls are TRBV27 and TRBJ2-7, with 9 bases aligning to TRBD1. Germline trimming cut 6 bases from V and 1 base from J; bases unmatched to any gene: 4. CDR3 length: 14 residues. Germline loops: CDR1 MNHEY, CDR2 SMNVEV (reference sequence). CDR3 in amino acids: CASRKTGGSYEQYF. DNA for the CDR3: TGTGCCAGCAGAAAGACAGGGGGATCCTACGAGCAGTACTTC.

The J gene is TRBJ1-6, the V gene TRBV11-2; D is ambiguous. The V gene lost 1 base and the J gene lost 7 bases, with 11 bases spanning the gap. The CDR3 loop spans 15 amino acids. From germline, CDR1 is SGHAT and CDR2 FQNNGV. Here the CDR3 DNA reads TGTGCCAGCAGCTTAGGCGTGTTTTCCAATTCACCCCTCCACTTT. Translating gives CASSLGVFSNSPLHF.

This chain connects TRBV5-1 to TRBJ1-1, with 7 bases that match TRBD1. Trimming removed 0 bases from V and 1 base from J; junction bases left unmatched: 3. The length of the CDR3 is 15 residues. Germline V gene data show CDR1 as SGHRS and CDR2 as YFSETQ. The CDR3 loop reads CASSLVPGGNTEAFF. Written as DNA, the CDR3 is TGCGCCAGCAGCTTGGTGCCAGGGGGGAACACTGAAGCTTTCTTT.

A word on this clone: The junction shows a germline mismatch at one end, possibly a read error. Other DNA sequences of this sample code for an identical CDR3. The chain recombines TRBV18 with TRBJ1-1; D gene ambiguous. CDR3 length equals 13 residues. Germline CDR1 and CDR2: KGHSH and LQKENI. The CDR3 DNA reads as TGTGCCAGCTCCCCACGGCAGAACACTGAAGCTTTCTTT. As protein: CASSPRQNTEAFF. Full variable domain (remainder filled in from reference TRBV18 and TRBJ1-1): NAGVMQNPRHLVRRRGQEARLRCSPMKGHSHVYWYRQLPEEGLKFMVYLQKENIIDESGMPKERFSAEFPKEGPSILRIQQVVRGDSAAYFCASSPRQNTEAFFGQGTRLTVV.

The chain carries TRBV3-1 (or the pseudogene TRBV3-2) and TRBJ2-5, with 12 bases that match TRBD2. The germline V gene encodes CDR1 LGHDT and CDR2 YNNKEL (reference sequence). There are 17 residues in the CDR3. V lost 3 bases to trimming and J lost 5 bases; unmatched junction nucleotides: 10. The CDR3 sequence: CASSQGTSGGPWETQYF. The DNA for the CDR3 is TGTGCCAGCAGCCAGGGTACTAGCGGGGGGCCGTGGGAGACCCAGTACTTC.

A remark on this clone: A read error may be the cause here, since a much bigger clone is one base away. The chain joins TRBV27 to TRBJ2-2, with D unresolved. V lost 7 bases to trimming and J lost 12 bases, with 18 bases between them. This CDR3 comprises 13 residues. CDR1 and CDR2 (germline): MNHEY, SMNVEV (reference sequence). The CDR3 is CASNSQVRLKLFF. In DNA, the CDR3 is TGTGCCAGCAATTCTCAGGTCCGGTTGAAGCTGTTTTTT.

V and J are TRBV5-1 and TRBJ1-1; a possible D gene is TRBD1 (6 bases). CDR1 is SGHRS, CDR2 YFSETQ, per germline. The CDR3 contains 14 residues. The V end was cut by 7 bases, the J end by 4 bases, with 17 bases between. The CDR3 reads CASRPGGRSTEAFF. DNA of the CDR3: TGCGCCAGCCGGCCGGGGGGCCGGAGCACTGAAGCTTTCTTT. The full variable domain, its missing parts supplied by reference TRBV5-1 and TRBJ1-1, is KAGVTQTPRYLIKTRGQQVTLSCSPISGHRSVSWYQQTPGQGLQFLFEYFSETQRNKGNFPGRFSGRQFSNSRSEMNVSTLELGDSALYLCASRPGGRSTEAFFGQGTRLTVV.

The CDR3 spells CASRAEQVPTGELFF. As DNA, the CDR3 is TGTGCCAGCAGAGCCGAACAGGTCCCCACCGGGGAGCTGTTTTTT. The chain links TRBV7-9 to TRBJ2-2, with a possible D match to TRBD1 (5 bases). Trimming left V 6 bases short and J 4 bases short, with 15 bases between. The CDR3 is made up of 15 amino acids. CDR1 is SEHNR, CDR2 FQNEAQ, per germline (reference sequence). The whole variable domain, filled in from reference TRBV7-9 and TRBJ2-2, reads DTGVSQNPRHKITKRGQNVTFRCDPISEHNRLYWYRQTLGQGPEFLTYFQNEAQLEKSRLLSDRFSAERPKGSFSTLEIQRTEQGDSAMYLCASRAEQVPTGELFFGEGSRLTVL.

The chain employs TRBV29-1 and TRBJ1-2; D is ambiguous. In germline, CDR1 is SQVTM, CDR2 ANQGSEA. Trimming removed 6 bases from V and 5 bases from J, with 13 bases in between. The CDR3 spans 12 residues. The CDR3 loop reads CSVAPPGYGYTF. The CDR3 DNA is TGCAGCGTCGCTCCCCCGGGATATGGCTACACCTTC.

This clone occurred a few times. This CDR3 is CASSRDGTGGNEKLFF. Here the CDR3 DNA reads TGCGCCAGCAGCCGCGACGGGACAGGGGGTAATGAAAAACTGTTTTTT. The rearrangement uses TRBV4-1 and TRBJ1-4, with TRBD1 matching 11 bases. CDR1 is MGHRA, CDR2 YSYEKL, per germline. The V and J ends lost 4 bases and 4 bases, in that order; junction bases with no gene match: 5. The CDR3 is 16 residues long.

This chain joins TRBV15 and TRBJ2-2, with no clear D. CDR3 length equals 13 residues. Germline V lookup: CDR1 LNHNV, CDR2 YYDKDF (reference sequence). V was clipped by 0 bases and J by 7 bases, with 6 bases between them. CDR3 sequence: CATSRETSGELFF. In DNA form, the CDR3 reads TGTGCCACCAGCAGAGAAACCAGCGGGGAGCTGTTTTTT.

The V call is TRBV12-3 or TRBV12-4, the J call TRBJ1-1; tentative D call: TRBD1 (6 bases). This CDR3 is built from 12 residues. The V gene lost 6 bases and the J gene lost 8 bases, with 13 bases spanning the gap. CDR3: CASSPGHLEAFF. The CDR3 DNA sequence: TGTGCCAGCAGCCCGGGACATTTAGAAGCTTTCTTT.

DNA for the CDR3: TGTGCCAGCAGTCCTCTGGGCACCAGCACAGATACGCAGTATTTT. Encoded protein: CASSPLGTSTDTQYF. The genes are TRBV7-9 and TRBJ2-3; unclear D gene. V shed 6 bases and J shed 0 bases, with 13 bases lying between them. CDR1 is SEHNR, CDR2 FQNEAQ, per germline (reference sequence). The CDR3 is made up of 15 amino acids.

V gene TRBV5-8 combines with J gene TRBJ1-5, with 7 bases matching TRBD1. Germline loops: CDR1 SGHTS, CDR2 YDEGEE. The J segment lost 3 bases and the V segment lost 1 base, leaving 4 bases of the junction unmatched. The CDR3 totals 15 residues. The CDR3 DNA reads TGTGCCAGCAGCTTGCCTGACAGGGACAATCAGCCCCAGCATTTT. It yields the protein CASSLPDRDNQPQHF.

The chain uses TRBV19 and TRBJ1-3; D is perhaps TRBD1 (6 bases). The length of the CDR3 is 19 residues. Germline-derived CDR1 and CDR2 are LNHDA and SQIVND (reference sequence). The V gene lost 5 bases and the J gene lost 3 bases, with 26 bases spanning the gap. The CDR3 loop is CASSPGGGQTEESGNTIYF. In DNA form, the CDR3 reads TGTGCCAGTAGTCCCGGCGGGGGGCAGACTGAAGAAAGTGGAAACACCATATATTTT.

The CDR3 spells CASSLNQGNTDTQYF. The CDR3 DNA reads TGCGCCAGCAGCTTGAATCAGGGGAACACAGATACGCAGTATTTT. The chain links TRBV5-1 to TRBJ2-3, with a weak D call TRBD1 (6 bases). CDR3 size: 15 residues. The V end was cut by 1 base, the J end by 2 bases, with 11 bases between. CDR1 and CDR2 from the germline V gene are SGHRS and YFSETQ. Using reference TRBV5-1 and TRBJ2-3 for the parts outside the CDR3, the full variable domain is KAGVTQTPRYLIKTRGQQVTLSCSPISGHRSVSWYQQTPGQGLQFLFEYFSETQRNKGNFPGRFSGRQFSNSRSEMNVSTLELGDSALYLCASSLNQGNTDTQYFGPGTRLTVL.